This is a list of T cell receptor beta chains from one sample in a study of cytomegalovirus exposure and HLA in healthy donors. TCRdb's table, derived via immunoSEQ multiplex PCR, lists solely in-frame clones and lacks some. This table holds some 130,000 clones, approximately 8.9% found once. Sequenced material: PBMCs. These TCRs come from a woman aged 40 to 50 in good health and CMV-seropositive. Each CDR3 is given with its conserved first and last residue. The order of the fields is D gene, clone size, CDR3 length, J gene, V gene, CDR3 DNA, CDR3 protein. The D gene is left open where the match is weak. Size is omitted from some rows. Given values are once, few, many or a class for expanded clones.

d_call: .
clone_size: few
cdr3_length: 11
j_call: TRBJ2-2
v_call: TRBV2
cdr3_nt: TGTGCCAGCCGAGGAACCGGGGAGCTGTTTTTT
cdr3_aa: CASRGTGELFF

d_call: .
clone_size: .
cdr3_length: 14
j_call: TRBJ1-1
v_call: TRBV16
cdr3_nt: TGTGCCAGCAGCCTCTTTAATGTGAACACTGAAGCTTTCTTT
cdr3_aa: CASSLFNVNTEAFF

d_call: .
clone_size: few
cdr3_length: 15
j_call: TRBJ2-7
v_call: TRBV7-8
cdr3_nt: TGTGCCAGCAGCTTAGGCGGCGGCTTAACCTACGAGCAGTACTTC
cdr3_aa: CASSLGGGLTYEQYF

d_call: .
clone_size: once
cdr3_length: 15
j_call: TRBJ1-1
v_call: TRBV11-3
cdr3_nt: TGTGCCAGCAGCTTGGCAGGGGACCAGAACACTGAAGCTTTCTTT
cdr3_aa: CASSLAGDQNTEAFF

d_call: TRBD2
clone_size: few
cdr3_length: 17
j_call: TRBJ2-5
v_call: TRBV19
cdr3_nt: TGTGCCAGTAGTACTGAGACTAGCGGGGGGGCCGGAGAGACCCAGTACTTC
cdr3_aa: CASSTETSGGAGETQYF

d_call: TRBD1
clone_size: few
cdr3_length: 15
j_call: TRBJ1-2
v_call: TRBV4-2
cdr3_nt: TGTGCCAGCAGCCAAGACACGGGACAGGGGACCGGCTACACCTTC
cdr3_aa: CASSQDTGQGTGYTF

d_call: .
clone_size: .
cdr3_length: 16
j_call: TRBJ1-2
v_call: TRBV6-5
cdr3_nt: TGTGCCAGCAGTTACTCCACCCTGACAGCTAACTATGGCTACACCTTC
cdr3_aa: CASSYSTLTANYGYTF

d_call: TRBD2
clone_size: .
cdr3_length: 17
j_call: TRBJ2-6
v_call: TRBV5-1
cdr3_nt: TGCGCCAGCAGCCCACTAGCGCGGGTGGCTGGGGCCAACGTCCTGACTTTC
cdr3_aa: CASSPLARVAGANVLTF

d_call: TRBD1
clone_size: few
cdr3_length: 16
j_call: TRBJ2-5
v_call: TRBV19
cdr3_nt: TGTGCCAGTAGTAGGACCGGGACAGGGGACGGGGAGACCCAGTACTTC
cdr3_aa: CASSRTGTGDGETQYF

d_call: .
clone_size: .
cdr3_length: 13
j_call: TRBJ1-2
v_call: TRBV5-1
cdr3_nt: TGCGCCAGCAGCTCAGACCGGGACTTTGGCTACACCTTC
cdr3_aa: CASSSDRDFGYTF

d_call: .
clone_size: .
cdr3_length: 14
j_call: TRBJ2-7
v_call: TRBV2
cdr3_nt: TGTGCCAGCAGGGTGACACTCATATCCTACGAGCAGTACTTC
cdr3_aa: CASRVTLISYEQYF

d_call: TRBD2
clone_size: few
cdr3_length: 16
j_call: TRBJ2-3
v_call: TRBV4-1
cdr3_nt: TGCGCCAGCAGCCTAAGCCCGGGACTACCGGGTGATACGCAGTATTTT
cdr3_aa: CASSLSPGLPGDTQYF

d_call: .
clone_size: .
cdr3_length: 15
j_call: TRBJ1-2
v_call: TRBV7-8
cdr3_nt: TGTGCCAGCAGTTTAACAGGAGCTACTAACTATGGCTACACCTTC
cdr3_aa: CASSLTGATNYGYTF

d_call: .
clone_size: .
cdr3_length: 13
j_call: TRBJ2-3
v_call: TRBV5-4
cdr3_nt: TGTGCCAGCATGGTGGGGGGTATAGATACGCAGTATTTT
cdr3_aa: CASMVGGIDTQYF

d_call: TRBD1
clone_size: few
cdr3_length: 15
j_call: TRBJ2-7
v_call: TRBV12-5
cdr3_nt: TGTGCTAGTGGTTTGGTAACGGGACAGGGGACCGAGCAGTACTTC
cdr3_aa: CASGLVTGQGTEQYF

d_call: .
clone_size: .
cdr3_length: 15
j_call: TRBJ2-2
v_call: TRBV6-1
cdr3_nt: TGTGCCAGCAGTGAAGCGACGGGATCGGACGGGGAGCTGTTTTTT
cdr3_aa: CASSEATGSDGELFF

d_call: TRBD1
clone_size: .
cdr3_length: 13
j_call: TRBJ1-2
v_call: TRBV7-2
cdr3_nt: TGTGCCAGCAGCCCAGGGACAGCAGTACGCTACACCTTC
cdr3_aa: CASSPGTAVRYTF

d_call: .
clone_size: .
cdr3_length: 11
j_call: TRBJ2-3
v_call: TRBV6-5
cdr3_nt: TGTGCCAGCATCGTCGGAGATACGCAGTATTTT
cdr3_aa: CASIVGDTQYF

d_call: TRBD1
clone_size: .
cdr3_length: 15
j_call: TRBJ1-2
v_call: TRBV7-8
cdr3_nt: TGTGCCAGCAGCCACCGGGACAGGGGTGACTATGGCTACACCTTC
cdr3_aa: CASSHRDRGDYGYTF

d_call: TRBD1
clone_size: few
cdr3_length: 16
j_call: TRBJ1-2
v_call: TRBV7-8
cdr3_nt: TGTGCCAGCAGCTCAGGGGCGACAGGGATGCTGGATGGCTACACCTTC
cdr3_aa: CASSSGATGMLDGYTF

d_call: TRBD1
clone_size: few
cdr3_length: 17
j_call: TRBJ1-1
v_call: TRBV7-2
cdr3_nt: TGTGCCAGCAGCTCAGTAGGGACAGGGGGGGGGAACACTGAAGCTTTCTTT
cdr3_aa: CASSSVGTGGGNTEAFF

d_call: TRBD1
clone_size: .
cdr3_length: 15
j_call: TRBJ2-5
v_call: TRBV7-8
cdr3_nt: TGTGCCAGCAGCCTAGGGACAGGGTGGTTGGAGACCCAGTACTTC
cdr3_aa: CASSLGTGWLETQYF